This T cell receptor (beta chain) comes out of a study of blood T cells in healthy people across ages. For the second PCR, which ran for roughly 6 to 12 cycles, a sample-barcoded 5' primer and a J-beta primer mix were used. TCRdb ran MiXCR on the 5' RACE reads and lists one entry per CDR3 protein. Counted here are around 1.5 million distinct CDR3 sequences, roughly 40% occurring once; the ten biggest clones make up under 8%. In its sample, this clonotype was seen a few times. Its matching antigen is unknown. Study-level findings and limits: Observed TCR beta diversity showed a strong correlation with the percentage of naive T cells as measured by flow cytometry.

Sequenced: blood. This TCR was sampled from a woman aged 18-29 years in good health.

DNA for the CDR3: TGTGCCAGCAGTACCCAGACAGGGGCGGACGTCTATGGCTACACCTTC. This encodes CASSTQTGADVYGYTF. This chain uses TRBV6-6 with TRBJ1-2; 8 nucleotides align to TRBD1. J lost 4 bases, V lost 5 bases, and 12 bases had no gene match. Germline values: CDR1 MNHNY, CDR2 SVGAGI (reference sequence). The CDR3 spans 16 residues.